This T cell receptor beta chain is drawn from a study of vaccination and CD4 T cells after COVID-19. Study-level background: Overlapping SARS-CoV-2, HCoV-NL63, HCoV-OC43 and HCoV-229E spike peptides stimulated the cells.

The Oncomine TCR Beta short-read assay sequenced DNA from cultured CD4+ T cells. Investigators isolated genomic DNA from cultured CD4+ T cells. TCRdb redid the calling of the PCR reads with MiXCR, one entry per CDR3 protein. The top ten hold around 23% of the sample, which has about 10,000 distinct CDR3 sequences, roughly 64% seen once. This clonotype was found a few times. Antigen specificity is unknown. This CDR3 contains 12 residues. Trimming shortened V by 8 bases and J by 6 bases, and 12 bases separated the two germline ends. The germline CDR1 and CDR2 sequences are KGHDR and SFDVKD. Treatment noted: approximately nine-day PBMC culture with coronavirus spike peptide pools or control peptides (ViraFEST assay). By negative selection, CD4+ T cells were isolated once culture had run for about nine days.

The chain couples TRBV24-1 to TRBJ1-1; tentative D call: TRBD1 (6 bases). Input material: CD4+ T cells from blood, cultured in vitro. The receptor comes from a human donor who had recovered from COVID-19. In nucleotides, the CDR3 is TGTGCCACCACAACAGGGACGTCTGAAGCTTTCTTT. Translation: CATTTGTSEAFF.